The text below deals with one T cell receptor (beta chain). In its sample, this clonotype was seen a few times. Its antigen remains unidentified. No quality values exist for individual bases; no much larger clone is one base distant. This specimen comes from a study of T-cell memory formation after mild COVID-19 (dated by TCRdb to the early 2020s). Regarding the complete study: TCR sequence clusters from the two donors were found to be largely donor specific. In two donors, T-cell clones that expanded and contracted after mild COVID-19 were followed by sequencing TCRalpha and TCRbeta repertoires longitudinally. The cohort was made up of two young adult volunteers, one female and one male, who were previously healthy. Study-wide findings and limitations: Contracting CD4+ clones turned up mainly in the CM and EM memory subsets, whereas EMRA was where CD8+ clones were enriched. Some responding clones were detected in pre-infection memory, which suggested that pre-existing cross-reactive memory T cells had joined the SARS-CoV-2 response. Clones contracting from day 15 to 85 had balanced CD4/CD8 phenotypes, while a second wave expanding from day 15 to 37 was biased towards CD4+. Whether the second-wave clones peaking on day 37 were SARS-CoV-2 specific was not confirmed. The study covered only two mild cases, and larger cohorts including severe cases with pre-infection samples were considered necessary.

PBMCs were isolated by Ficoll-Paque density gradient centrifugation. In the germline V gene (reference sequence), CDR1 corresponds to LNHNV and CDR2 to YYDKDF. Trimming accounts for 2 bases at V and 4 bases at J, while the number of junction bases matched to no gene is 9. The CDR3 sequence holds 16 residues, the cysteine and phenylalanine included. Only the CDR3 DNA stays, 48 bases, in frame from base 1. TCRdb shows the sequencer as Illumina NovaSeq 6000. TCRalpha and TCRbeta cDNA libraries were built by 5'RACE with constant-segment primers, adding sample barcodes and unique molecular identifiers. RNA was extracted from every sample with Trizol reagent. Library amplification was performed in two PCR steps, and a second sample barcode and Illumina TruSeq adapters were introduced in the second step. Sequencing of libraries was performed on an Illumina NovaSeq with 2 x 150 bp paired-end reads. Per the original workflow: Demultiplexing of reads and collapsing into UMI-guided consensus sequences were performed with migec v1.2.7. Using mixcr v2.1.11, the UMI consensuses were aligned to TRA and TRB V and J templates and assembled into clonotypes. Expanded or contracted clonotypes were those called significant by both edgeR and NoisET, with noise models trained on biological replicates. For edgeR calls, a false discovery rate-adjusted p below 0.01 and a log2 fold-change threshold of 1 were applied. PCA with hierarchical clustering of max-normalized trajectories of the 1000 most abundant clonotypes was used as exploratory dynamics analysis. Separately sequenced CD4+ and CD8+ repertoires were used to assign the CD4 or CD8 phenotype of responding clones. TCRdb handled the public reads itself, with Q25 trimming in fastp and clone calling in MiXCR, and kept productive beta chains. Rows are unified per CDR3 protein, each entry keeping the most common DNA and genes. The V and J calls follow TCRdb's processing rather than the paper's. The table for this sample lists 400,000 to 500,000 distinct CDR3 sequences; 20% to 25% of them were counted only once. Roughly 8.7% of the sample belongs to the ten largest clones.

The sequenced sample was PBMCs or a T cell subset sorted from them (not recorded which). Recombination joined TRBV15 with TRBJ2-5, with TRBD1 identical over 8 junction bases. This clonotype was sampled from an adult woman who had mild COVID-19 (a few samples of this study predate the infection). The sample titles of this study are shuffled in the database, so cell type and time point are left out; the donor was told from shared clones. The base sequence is TGTGCCACCAGCAGAAAAGAGGACAGGGTAGGAGAGACCCAGTACTTC. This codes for CATSRKEDRVGETQYF. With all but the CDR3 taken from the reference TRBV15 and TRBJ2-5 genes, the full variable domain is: DAMVIQNPRYQVTQFGKPVTLSCSQTLNHNVMYWYQQKSSQAPKLLFHYYDKDFNNEADTPDNFQSRRPNTSFCFLDIRSPGLGDTAMYLCATSRKEDRVGETQYFGPGTRLLVL.